This entry is about one T cell receptor (beta chain). The antigen is unknown. The identical CDR3 is also encoded by other nucleotide sequences in the sample. V lost 0 bases and J lost 1, with 8 bases in between. Germline values: CDR1 SGDLS, CDR2 YYNGEE. The CDR3 loop spans 15 amino acids. The DNA input per sorted-subset replicate PCR was about 190 ng, corresponding to roughly 31,000 T cell genomes. The method was immunoSEQ multiplex PCR; TCRdb's version includes in-frame clones alone and lacks a portion of them. The sample lists roughly 2,000,000 clones, 93% seen once, with more than 1.5% in the top ten. The sample is drawn from a study of shared clonotypes between healthy human individuals. Study at large: CD8 memory received one plate per donor, CD8 naive two, CD4 memory three and CD4 naive three. Study-wide findings and caveats: Between a handful of donors, naive CD4 clonotypes were shared at a level of about 5%.

Naive CD8 populations comprised CD45RO-negative cells positively selected for CCR7, excluding terminally differentiated effector memory CD45RA+ cells. Input material: naive CD8+ T cells from PBMCs. V is TRBV9 and J is TRBJ2-1, with D tentatively TRBD2 (6 bases). The sequence was obtained from a man aged 18-30 years in good health. Some clones in this sample may be carry-over from other donors' samples. CDR3 in amino acids: CASSVGAGSYNEQFF. DNA for the CDR3: TGTGCCAGCAGCGTAGGCGCGGGATCCTACAATGAGCAGTTCTTC.